This entry concerns a single TCR beta chain. Its antigen is currently unknown. This sample is drawn from a study of T-cell memory formation after mild COVID-19. CDR1 SSHAT and CDR2 FNYEAQ come from the germline V gene (reference sequence). After removal of 5 bases from V and 5 bases from J, the junction contained 9 bases not matched to a gene. This CDR3 is built from 15 residues. Regarding the study as a whole: The main location of contracting CD4+ clones was CM and EM, and that of contracting CD8+ clones was EMRA.

One entry per CDR3 protein results from TCRdb running MiXCR on the 5' RACE reads. The sample consists of about 82,000 distinct CDR3 sequences, about 13% of them appearing once. The V and J genes are TRBV7-7 and TRBJ2-5; 9 bases are shared with TRBD1. The sequencing input was PBMCs or a T cell subset sorted from them (not recorded which). This sequence originates from an adult woman who had mild COVID-19 (a few samples of this study predate the infection). Cell type and time point are not known. This chain's CDR3 is CASSQTGGSEETQYF. In DNA form, the CDR3 reads TGTGCCAGCAGCCAAACAGGGGGCTCGGAGGAGACCCAGTACTTC.